Presented here are 7 T cell receptor beta chains from one specimen sequenced in a study of cytomegalovirus exposure and HLA in healthy donors (dated by TCRdb to 2016 to 2017). The library relied on the immunoSEQ multiplex PCR assay. The multiplex PCR relied on a mix of 60 forward primers for TCR Vbeta segments and 13 reverse primers for TCR Jbeta segments. In its TCRdb copy, this immuneACCESS table keeps in-frame sequences only and misses some clones. Where compared with another copy, unresolved V genes explain less than half of these, and the others have no known cause. This sample lists over 150,000 clones; around 75% were detected once. About 3% of the sample comes from the top ten. Sequencing was performed on PBMCs. Every receptor here comes from a male donor in good health and CMV-seronegative.

The gene calls are TRBV9 and TRBJ2-7; 7 positions agree with TRBD2. This CDR3 is built from 14 residues. The trim removed 3 bases at V and 5 bases at J, leaving 8 bases unmatched. CDR1 and CDR2 (germline): SGDLS, YYNGEE. The DNA for the CDR3 is TGTGCCAGCAGCGCCTCGGGGGGACGGGACGAGCAGTACTTC. It encodes CASSASGGRDEQYF. Together with reference TRBV9 and TRBJ2-7, the CDR3 gives the full variable domain: DSGVTQTPKHLITATGQRVTLRCSPRSGDLSVYWYQQSLDQGLQFLIQYYNGEERAKGNILERFSAQQFPDLHSELNLSSLELGDSALYFCASSASGGRDEQYFGPGTRLTVT.

The chain has TRBV2 and TRBJ1-3, with a tentative D call TRBD1 (6 bases). CDR1 and CDR2 (germline): SNHLY, FYNNEI. The V end was cut by 3 bases, the J end by 3 bases, with 15 bases between. This CDR3 has 16 residues. CDR3 protein: CASSEVAGAVGNTIYF. For the CDR3, the DNA is TGTGCCAGCAGTGAGGTCGCGGGGGCGGTTGGAAACACCATATATTTT.

This chain joins TRBV15 and TRBJ2-5, with TRBD1 matching 8 bases. CDR1 LNHNV and CDR2 YYDKDF come from the germline V gene (reference sequence). The V segment lost 5 bases and the J segment 4 bases; nucleotides outside the gene matches: 3. The CDR3 is made up of 13 amino acids. The CDR3 protein is CATSRQGRETQYF. The CDR3 nucleotides are TGTGCCACCAGCCGACAGGGGAGAGAGACCCAGTACTTC.

The sample holds one count of this clone. J is TRBJ2-5 and V is TRBV30, with 12 bases aligning to TRBD1. TRBJ2-7 explains the end of the DNA better; the J call may be wrong. In germline, CDR1 is GTSNPN, CDR2 SVGIG (reference sequence). The CDR3 is made up of 14 amino acids. CDR3 region: CAWRGTGGWYEQYF. The CDR3 DNA reads as TGTGCCTGGAGGGGGACAGGGGGCTGGTACGAGCAGTACTTC.

In its sample, this clone was seen a few times. The V call is TRBV25-1, the J call TRBJ2-7; 7 bases line up with TRBD2. The CDR3 sequence is 14 residues long. The ends lost 3 bases at V and 5 bases at J; junction bases unmatched: 7. Germline V CDR1 and CDR2: MGHDK, SYGVNS. The CDR3 region is CASSDQKGGDEQYF. CDR3 nucleotides: TGTGCCAGCAGTGATCAAAAGGGAGGGGACGAGCAGTACTTC.

The chain uses TRBV7-8 and TRBJ2-5; a possible D gene is TRBD1 (5 bases). CDR1 and CDR2 (germline): SGHVS, FQNEAQ. Trimming left V 2 bases short and J 1 base short, with 11 bases between. This CDR3 has 15 amino acids. The CDR3 here is CASSLLTVFQETQYF. The CDR3, as DNA: TGTGCCAGCAGCTTACTGACAGTGTTCCAAGAGACCCAGTACTTC.

This clone was picked up a small number of times. The rearrangement links TRBV28 to TRBJ2-5, with D perhaps matching TRBD2 (5 bases). Matching the DNA end better, TRBJ2-7 makes the J call doubtful. The germline V gene encodes CDR1 MDHEN and CDR2 SYDVKM. The CDR3 sequence is 15 residues long. The CDR3 coding sequence is TGTGCCAGCAGCTCAACTCCGGGGAGCTCCTACGAGCAGTACTTC. This translates into CASSSTPGSSYEQYF.